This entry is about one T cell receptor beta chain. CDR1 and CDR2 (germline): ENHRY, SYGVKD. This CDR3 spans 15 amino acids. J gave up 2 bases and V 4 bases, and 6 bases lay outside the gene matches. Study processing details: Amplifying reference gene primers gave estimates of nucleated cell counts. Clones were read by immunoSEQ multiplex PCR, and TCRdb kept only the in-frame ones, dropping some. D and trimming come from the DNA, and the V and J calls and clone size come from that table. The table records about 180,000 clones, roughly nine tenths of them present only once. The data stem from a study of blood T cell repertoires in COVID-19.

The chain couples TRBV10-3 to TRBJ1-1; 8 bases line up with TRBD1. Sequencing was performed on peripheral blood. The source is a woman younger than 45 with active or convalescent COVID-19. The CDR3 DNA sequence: TGTGCCATCAGTGCGGGGACAGGATTTAACACTGAAGCTTTCTTT. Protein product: CAISAGTGFNTEAFF.